This T cell receptor beta chain was profiled in a study of cytomegalovirus exposure and HLA in healthy donors (dated by TCRdb to the late 2010s). About the full investigation: A later analysis indicated that the 95 to 150 validation repertoires were generated on the platform also employed for the 700 or so repertoires of the first cohort. The study aimed to test whether cataloging public T cell receptors could reveal signatures of past pathogen exposure. A separate validation cohort of over a hundred different subjects was used in addition to the 666-subject first cohort. The study combined high-throughput TCR immunosequencing, statistical association of individual TCRs with disease status, and machine learning to predict cytomegalovirus infection status.

A word on this clone: Which antigen it targets is not known. No base quality information exists; no much larger clone differs at one position.

The library was produced with the immunoSEQ multiplex PCR assay. The authors' analysis ran thus. A statistical classification framework was built to diagnose cytomegalovirus status from the catalog of TCR beta chain sequences. Entries here come from immuneACCESS through TCRdb and include only in-frame sequences with V and J called. Some clones fail to appear in such tables; in the studies checked, an unresolved V gene covers under half of the shortfall, and the cause of the remainder is unknown. V, J and clone size are those of that table, while D and trimming were read from the DNA. The sample yields 55,000 to 65,000 clones; about 96% were counted once. Around 0.9% of the sample rests with the top ten. The study at large found these results: Of the cluster scores, 90% to 95% were above 0 in a later analysis, which found that TCRs clustered in the first cohort also tended to co-occur in the 95 to 150 validation repertoires. A total of 150 or so TCR beta chains were listed by the study as associated with cytomegalovirus. It was suggested by the authors that the approach could potentially be generalized to other disease states and immunological phenotypes. Cytomegalovirus status was reported to be diagnosed by the classifier with high specificity and sensitivity in both the original and validation cohorts. In vitro tests confirmed that a few of the cytomegalovirus-associated TCR beta chains recognize cytomegalovirus antigens. Across donors, most TCR sequences were observed very rarely, whereas some public TCRs were present in many individuals. A later analysis had no HLA typing for the validation cohort, so co-occurrence there was scored across all 120 repertoires.

Donors formed part of the validation cohort, which comprised fewer than 150 subjects and was distinct from the first cohort of some 700 subjects. The specimen sequenced was PBMCs. The sequence was collected from a man aged 18 to 35 in good health and CMV-seronegative.

The DNA sequence reads TGTGCCAGCAGTGGGACTAGCGGGAGAGCCAATGAGCAGTTCTTC. This encodes CASSGTSGRANEQFF. The chain employs TRBV2 and TRBJ2-1; TRBD2 agrees with 13 junctional bases. Looking up the germline V gene yields CDR1 SNHLY and CDR2 FYNNEI. The CDR3, from cysteine to phenylalanine, totals 15 residues. Only the CDR3 part of the read is kept: 45 bases, read in frame from the first base. After removal of 4 bases from V and 6 bases from J, the junction retains 3 bases not matched to a gene.